The TCR beta chain under discussion was sequenced for a study of blood T cell repertoires in COVID-19. Study-level information: The analysed material was cDNA or gDNA that came from T cells, B-cell-depleted T cells, or PBMCs.

The CDR3 is 15 amino acids. Germline V gene lookup returns CDR1 KGHSH and CDR2 LQKENI. Losses at the gene ends were 4 bases for V and 2 bases for J; bases not matched to a gene: 6. In the authors' workflow: Amplification of reference gene primers was used by the study to estimate nucleated cell counts. The repertoire was sequenced with immunoSEQ multiplex PCR; TCRdb's copy has only in-frame clones and lacks some. D and trimming come from the DNA, and the V and J calls and clone size come from that table. This sample yields 200,000 to 250,000 clones, of which approximately 80% are seen a single time; 6% to 7.5% belongs to the top ten.

This receptor was taken from a woman in her thirties or forties with acute COVID-19. This sequence joins TRBV18 and TRBJ1-2, with TRBD1 matching 8 bases. The sample taken for sequencing was PBMCs or T cells enriched from blood (not recorded which). The CDR3 loop is CASSQTGAGNYGYTF. As DNA, the CDR3 is TGTGCCAGCTCACAGACAGGGGCCGGGAACTATGGCTACACCTTC.